These 2 T cell receptor beta chains were all obtained from the same sample, sequenced in a study of beta chain features in type 1 diabetes. Sequenced material consisted of expressed TCRB transcripts (all of the isolated RNA was reverse transcribed). Sequencing was performed with immunoSEQ multiplex PCR; in TCRdb, only in-frame clones are kept and a portion is missing. Of approximately 200,000 clones in the sample, 9.6% were seen once. The sample consisted of naive CD4+ T cells from blood. Receptors originate from a woman aged 18-29 years in good health.

This clone occurred a few times. J is TRBJ2-7 and V is TRBV4-1; 7 nucleotides match TRBD1. Germline values: CDR1 MGHRA, CDR2 YSYEKL. The CDR3 has 15 residues. Trimming took 2 bases from V and 4 from J; bases not matched to a gene: 8. CDR3 sequence: CASSQPGQLNYEQYF. The CDR3 DNA sequence: TGCGCCAGCAGCCAACCGGGACAGCTTAATTACGAGCAGTACTTC.

The J gene is TRBJ2-1, the V gene TRBV2, with 10 nucleotides matching TRBD2. The CDR3 contains 15 residues. V trimming: 6 bases; J trimming: 4 bases; junction bases outside the gene matches: 6. The germline gives CDR1 SNHLY, CDR2 FYNNEI. The DNA of the CDR3 is TGTGCCAGCAGGATGACTAGCGGGCGGTACAATGAGCAGTTCTTC. Amino acid sequence: CASRMTSGRYNEQFF.